This note documents a single T cell receptor (beta chain) sequence. No antigen is known for it. At one boundary the junction diverges from the germline segment, which might be a read error. These data belong to a study of glioma-infiltrating T cells. The overall study: WHO grade II oligodendrogliomas or astrocytomas, plus non-recurrent WHO grade IV glioblastomas, were sampled. Approximately 990,000 peripheral T cells were targeted at roughly 4.5- to 10-fold coverage.

CDR1 and CDR2 (germline): DFQATT, SNEGSKA (reference sequence). CDR3 length: 13 amino acids. Study-wide results and caveats: Patients with low tissue-blood divergence carried a signature set of shared blood CDR3 motifs. Non-neoplastic patients had below-expected tissue-blood divergence, while all gliomas exceeded expectation.

The iRepertoire nested amplicon-rescue multiplex PCR amplified TCR alpha and beta CDR3s from RNA. TCRdb reanalysed the multiplex PCR reads using MiXCR and keeps one entry per CDR3 protein. The sample contains more than 350,000 distinct CDR3 sequences, roughly two fifths of which appear only once. What was sequenced was glioma tissue, nonneoplastic brain tissue, or PBMCs (not recorded which). This sequence was found in a human donor with low-grade glioma or glioblastoma, undergoing nonglioma brain surgery, or in good health (not recorded which). The chain is built from TRBV20-1 and TRBJ2-2; D gene uncertain. The CDR3 sequence is CSARGENTGELFF. The CDR3, as DNA: TGCAGTGCTAGAGGCGAAAACACAGGGGAGCTGTTTTTT.